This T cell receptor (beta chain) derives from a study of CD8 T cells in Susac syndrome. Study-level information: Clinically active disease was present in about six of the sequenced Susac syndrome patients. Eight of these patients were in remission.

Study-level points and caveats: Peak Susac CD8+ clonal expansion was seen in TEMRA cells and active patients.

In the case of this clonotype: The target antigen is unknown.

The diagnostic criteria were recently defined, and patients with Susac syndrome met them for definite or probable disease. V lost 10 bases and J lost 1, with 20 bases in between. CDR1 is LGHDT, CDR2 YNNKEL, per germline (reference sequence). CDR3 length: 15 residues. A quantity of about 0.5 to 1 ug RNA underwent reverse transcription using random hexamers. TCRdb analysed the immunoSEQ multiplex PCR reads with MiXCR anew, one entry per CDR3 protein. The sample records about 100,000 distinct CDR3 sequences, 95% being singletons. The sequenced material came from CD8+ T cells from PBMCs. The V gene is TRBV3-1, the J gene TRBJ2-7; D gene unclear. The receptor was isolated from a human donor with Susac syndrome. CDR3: CATQARQSASYEQYF. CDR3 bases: TGTGCCACCCAGGCCCGTCAATCGGCATCCTACGAGCAGTACTTC.